The 32 T cell receptor beta chains reported below all come from one sample, sequenced in a study of blood T cell repertoires in COVID-19 (dated by TCRdb to 2018 to 2021). The library was generated by the immunoSEQ multiplex PCR assay. As stored in TCRdb, this immuneACCESS dataset retains in-frame rearrangements with V and J assigned. A fraction of the clones does not appear; measured against another copy, unresolved V genes explain less than half of the discrepancy, and the remainder lacks a known reason. Here the sample has 200,000 to 250,000 clones; under 90% occur a single time. The top ten constitute less than 4% of the sample. The sample was peripheral blood. These receptors were collected from a woman older than 75 with acute or convalescent COVID-19.

The gene calls are TRBV7-3 and TRBJ2-2, with D perhaps TRBD2 (5 bases). V lost 3 bases, J lost 4 bases, and 12 bases lay in between. This CDR3 comprises 15 residues. The V gene's germline CDR1 is SGHTA and CDR2 FQGTGA. The CDR3 DNA sequence: TGTGCCAGCAGCTTTCGTCACAGCGGCACCGGGGAGCTGTTTTTT. Translating it yields CASSFRHSGTGELFF.

This clone was counted a single time. The chain combines TRBV25-1 with TRBJ1-1, with D possibly matching TRBD1 (6 bases). The CDR3 contains 13 residues. The V gene lost 4 bases and the J gene lost 4 bases, with 10 bases spanning the gap. Per the germline V gene, CDR1 is MGHDK and CDR2 is SYGVNS. The DNA for the CDR3 is TGTGCCAGCAGTGCAGGGGTGGGCACTGAAGCTTTCTTT. Its translation: CASSAGVGTEAFF.

The chain links TRBV11-1 to TRBJ2-1, with D unresolved. The CDR3 extends over 13 amino acids. V was trimmed by 9 bases and J by 5 bases, leaving 14 bases between them. Germline CDR1 SGHAT, CDR2 FQDESV (reference sequence). CDR3 in DNA: TGTGCCAGTCAAACTACTTGGGACAATGAGCAGTTCTTC. Its translation is CASQTTWDNEQFF.

The V gene is TRBV11-3, the J gene TRBJ1-1; D remains unclear. Trimming pared 0 bases from V and 2 bases from J, leaving 7 bases between. Germline-derived CDR1 and CDR2 are SGHNT and YENEEA. This CDR3 is built from 14 residues. CDR3 loop: CASSLDPGNTEAFF. CDR3 bases: TGTGCCAGCAGCTTAGACCCAGGTAACACTGAAGCTTTCTTT.

The chain links TRBV5-1 to TRBJ1-3; D is undetermined. The germline V gene encodes CDR1 SGHRS and CDR2 YFSETQ. V gave up 2 bases and J gave up 1 base, with 10 bases separating them. CDR3 length: 15 amino acids. The CDR3 here is CASSFGRASGNTIYF. In DNA, the CDR3 is TGCGCCAGCAGCTTTGGGAGAGCGTCTGGAAACACCATATATTTT.

This chain uses TRBV5-6 with TRBJ1-2; 9 positions match TRBD1. Trimming took 0 bases from V and 0 from J; bases not matched to a gene: 3. Looked up from germline, CDR1 is SGHDT and CDR2 is YYEEEE. This CDR3 has 16 residues. The CDR3, as DNA: TGTGCCAGCAGCTTGGTGGGACAGGGCACTAACTATGGCTACACCTTC. Protein product: CASSLVGQGTNYGYTF.

The J gene is TRBJ2-1, the V gene TRBV5-4, with 10 bases lining up with TRBD2. The CDR3 extends over 16 amino acids. With V trimmed by 0 bases and J by 7 bases, 7 bases remained unmatched. CDR1 is SGHNT and CDR2 is YYREEE in the germline V gene (reference sequence). The CDR3 DNA sequence: TGTGCCAGCAGCTTGGATCGAGCGGGGGGGCGGAATGAGCAGTTCTTC. Translated, it gives CASSLDRAGGRNEQFF.

This clone came up once. This chain uses TRBV21-1 with TRBJ1-2; TRBD1 is taken as the D call from the table, unchecked against the DNA. TRBV21-1 is a pseudogene. This CDR3 has 16 residues. The CDR3 loop is CASSKVDRMFNYGYTF. CDR3 bases: TGTGCCAGCAGCAAAGTAGACAGAATGTTTAACTATGGCTACACCTTC.

V and J are TRBV27 and TRBJ2-7; maybe TRBD2 (5 bases). This CDR3 has 14 amino acids. Germline V lookup: CDR1 MNHEY, CDR2 SMNVEV (reference sequence). The V end was cut by 2 bases, the J end by 0 bases, with 8 bases between. The CDR3 sequence: CASSLRSGSYEQYF. In nucleotides, the CDR3 is TGTGCCAGCAGTTTAAGGAGCGGCTCCTACGAGCAGTACTTC.

The CDR3 is CASSLGLAGVKETQYF. The CDR3 region has the DNA TGTGCCAGCAGCTTAGGGCTAGCGGGGGTCAAGGAGACCCAGTACTTC. The rearrangement uses TRBV7-7 and TRBJ2-5, with 10 nucleotides matching TRBD2. Unmatched junction bases numbered 7, after V lost 1 base and J lost 5 bases. The germline V gene has CDR1 SSHAT and CDR2 FNYEAQ (reference sequence). This CDR3 has 16 residues.

The chain employs TRBV12-5 and TRBJ2-3; 9 nucleotides line up with TRBD2. The germline gives CDR1 LGHNT, CDR2 FRNRAP. Losses at the gene ends were 6 bases for V and 3 bases for J; bases not matched to a gene: 4. The CDR3 contains 14 residues. CDR3 sequence reads: CASGNSGGTDTQYF. CDR3 nucleotides: TGTGCTAGTGGAAATAGCGGGGGTACAGATACGCAGTATTTT.

The sample holds a few counts of this clone. The chain couples TRBV19 to TRBJ1-1; D unclear. V was pared by 10 bases and J by 0 bases, with 6 bases between. The CDR3 spans 11 residues. Germline V CDR1 and CDR2: LNHDA, SQIVND (reference sequence). The CDR3 nucleotides are TGTGCCACCGTTATGAACACTGAAGCTTTCTTT. Amino acids: CATVMNTEAFF.

The V call is TRBV21-1, the J call TRBJ1-2; no check of the table's D call, TRBD1, against the DNA was made. TRBV21-1 is an annotated pseudogene. The CDR3 loop spans 14 amino acids. CDR3 coding DNA: TGTGCCAGCAGCGCAGGACAGGGGGCGTCTGGCTACACCTTC. This translates into CASSAGQGASGYTF.

This clone appeared once. J is TRBJ1-2 and V is TRBV27; 9 positions agree with TRBD1. V shed 7 bases and J 4 bases; nucleotides not matched to a gene: 1. This CDR3 has 12 amino acids. Germline-derived CDR1 and CDR2 are MNHEY and SMNVEV (reference sequence). DNA for the CDR3: TGTGCCAGCAAGACAGGGGGCTATGGCTACACCTTC. Residues: CASKTGGYGYTF.

There are a few counts of this clone. The V gene is TRBV7-2, the J gene TRBJ1-2; D might be TRBD1 (6 bases). The CDR3 is 14 amino acids. Looked up from germline, CDR1 is SGHTA and CDR2 is FQGNSA. V lost 1 base to trimming and J lost 4 bases, with 10 bases between them. This CDR3 is CASSLVDRSYGYTF. The CDR3 nucleotides read TGTGCCAGCAGCTTAGTAGACAGGAGCTATGGCTACACCTTC.

This chain links TRBV20-1 with TRBJ2-1; TRBD2 is a possible D gene (5 bases). The CDR3 length is 15 residues. The germline gives CDR1 DFQATT, CDR2 SNEGSKA (reference sequence). Trimming took off 5 bases at V and 3 bases at J, with 17 bases between the two ends. CDR3 region: CSAGGLDSIYNEQFF. CDR3 nucleotide sequence: TGCAGTGCTGGTGGACTGGATTCCATCTACAATGAGCAGTTCTTC.

The chain is built from TRBV19 and TRBJ1-1; 7 bases map to TRBD1. The trim removed 7 bases at V and 0 bases at J, leaving 5 bases unmatched. The CDR3 contains 14 residues. CDR1 and CDR2 from the germline V gene are LNHDA and SQIVND (reference sequence). CDR3: CASKGGRLNTEAFF. DNA for the CDR3: TGTGCCAGTAAAGGGGGCAGGCTGAACACTGAAGCTTTCTTT.

The CDR3 reads CASSLVVGGGRSHQPQHF. For the CDR3, the DNA is TGTGCCAGCAGTTTGGTAGTGGGTGGGGGCCGCAGCCATCAGCCCCAGCATTTT. V usage is TRBV28 and J usage is TRBJ1-5; D possibly corresponds to TRBD1 (6 bases). The CDR3 consists of 18 residues. The germline V gene encodes CDR1 MDHEN and CDR2 SYDVKM. V was cut by 3 bases and J by 5 bases, with 23 bases left in between. Supplemented by reference TRBV28 and TRBJ1-5, the full variable domain reads DVKVTQSSRYLVKRTGEKVFLECVQDMDHENMFWYRQDPGLGLRLIYFSYDVKMKEKGDIPEGYSVSREKKERFSLILESASTNQTSMYLCASSLVVGGGRSHQPQHFGDGTRLSIL.

The sample holds one count of this clone. The V and J genes are TRBV9 and TRBJ2-3; TRBD2 agrees at 7 bases. The germline gives CDR1 SGDLS, CDR2 YYNGEE. The V segment lost 0 bases and the J segment 2 bases; nucleotides outside the gene matches: 3. The CDR3 has 15 residues. This CDR3 reads CASSVGRDYTDTQYF. CDR3 bases: TGTGCCAGCAGCGTAGGTCGGGACTACACAGATACGCAGTATTTT.

This chain joins TRBV10-3 and TRBJ1-4, with D possibly matching TRBD1 (6 bases). Germline lookup yields CDR1 ENHRY and CDR2 SYGVKD. Trimming shortened V by 3 bases and J by 1 base, and 15 bases separated the two germline ends. The CDR3 spans 17 residues. DNA of the CDR3: TGTGCCATCAGTGAACAGGGCTCGGCGGTAACTAATGAAAAACTGTTTTTT. Translation: CAISEQGSAVTNEKLFF.

This chain connects TRBV11-3 to TRBJ2-1, with 12 bases fitting TRBD1. The CDR3 sequence is 16 residues long. CDR1 is SGHNT, CDR2 YENEEA, per germline. V lost 1 base to trimming and J lost 4 bases; unmatched junction nucleotides: 2. CDR3 DNA: TGTGCCAGCAGCTTAGGGGGACAGGGGGCTTACAATGAGCAGTTCTTC. This encodes CASSLGGQGAYNEQFF.

The genes are TRBV2 and TRBJ1-3, with a tentative D call TRBD1 (6 bases). The CDR3 sequence is 15 residues long. The V gene lost 7 bases and the J gene lost 0 bases, with 13 bases spanning the gap. Per germline, CDR1 SNHLY and CDR2 FYNNEI. CDR3 region: CASTMDSSSGNTIYF. CDR3 DNA: TGTGCCAGCACCATGGACAGTAGCTCTGGAAACACCATATATTTT. The whole variable domain, remainder taken from reference TRBV2 and TRBJ1-3, is EPEVTQTPSHQVTQMGQEVILRCVPISNHLYFYWYRQILGQKVEFLVSFYNNEISEKSEIFDDQFSVERPDGSNFTLKIRSTKLEDSAMYFCASTMDSSSGNTIYFGEGSWLTVV.

V and J are TRBV12-3 or TRBV12-4 and TRBJ2-2; the D gene is possibly TRBD2 (5 bases). CDR3 length: 13 amino acids. With 4 bases removed from V and 5 bases from J, the gap between germline ends came to 8 bases. CDR3 residues: CASSSDSTGELFF. CDR3 coding DNA: TGTGCCAGCAGTTCGGACTCGACCGGGGAGCTGTTTTTT.

The J gene is TRBJ2-1, the V gene TRBV13, with a possible D match to TRBD2 (6 bases). In germline, CDR1 is PRHDT, CDR2 FYEKMQ (reference sequence). V was pared by 3 bases and J by 4 bases, with 13 bases between. The CDR3 runs 15 residues. CDR3 loop: CASSLGRFAYNEQFF. CDR3 DNA sequence: TGTGCCAGCAGCTTGGGGAGGTTTGCTTACAATGAGCAGTTCTTC.

The chain recombines TRBV6-5 with TRBJ1-4, with D possibly TRBD1 on 5 matching bases. The CDR3 covers 14 residues. Trimming took off 8 bases at V and 8 bases at J, with 18 bases between the two ends. CDR1 is MNHEY and CDR2 is SVGAGI in the germline V gene. CDR3 sequence reads: CASGGRGDEEKLFF. As DNA, the CDR3 is TGTGCCAGCGGGGGTCGGGGGGATGAGGAAAAACTGTTTTTT.

V usage is TRBV6-5 and J usage is TRBJ2-6, with TRBD1 as a possible D gene (6 bases). The germline CDR1 and CDR2 sequences are MNHEY and SVGAGI. Trimming removed 6 bases from V and 2 bases from J, with 11 bases in between. The length of the CDR3 is 15 residues. The CDR3 sequence: CASSNREAGANVLTF. CDR3 in DNA: TGTGCCAGCAGCAACAGGGAAGCTGGGGCCAACGTCCTGACTTTC.

The chain couples TRBV6-5 to TRBJ1-1; 8 bases align to TRBD1. The length of the CDR3 is 15 residues. In germline, CDR1 is MNHEY, CDR2 SVGAGI. The V segment lost 6 bases and the J segment 4 bases; nucleotides outside the gene matches: 10. CDR3 nucleotide sequence: TGTGCCAGCAGCCGCAGCGACAGGGGAGTCACTGAAGCTTTCTTT. It translates to CASSRSDRGVTEAFF.

The V and J genes are TRBV28 and TRBJ1-5; no firm D call. Trimming took 6 bases from V and 7 from J, leaving 10 bases between them. The germline CDR1 and CDR2 sequences are MDHEN and SYDVKM. This CDR3 is 12 amino acids long. This CDR3 is CASRGVDQPQHF. CDR3 coding DNA: TGTGCCAGCAGGGGAGTGGACCAGCCCCAGCATTTT.

V gene TRBV11-2 combines with J gene TRBJ2-7; 8 nucleotides agree with TRBD1. V shed 2 bases and J 3 bases; nucleotides not matched to a gene: 15. Germline V gene lookup returns CDR1 SGHAT and CDR2 FQNNGV. The CDR3 loop spans 18 amino acids. The CDR3 DNA reads TGTGCCAGCAGCTTACTCTCGGCGGGCAGGGGGCCTATCTACGAGCAGTACTTC. It codes for CASSLLSAGRGPIYEQYF.

V usage is TRBV29-1 and J usage is TRBJ1-1; no clear D. CDR1 is SQVTM and CDR2 is ANQGSEA in the germline V gene. V gave up 6 bases and J gave up 1 base, with 12 bases separating them. The CDR3 is 13 amino acids. The CDR3 sequence: CSVARVANTEAFF. The CDR3 DNA sequence: TGCAGCGTGGCGAGGGTAGCGAACACTGAAGCTTTCTTT. The full variable domain, rest sourced from reference TRBV29-1 and TRBJ1-1, is SAVISQKPSRDICQRGTSLTIQCQVDSQVTMMFWYRQQPGQSLTLIATANQGSEATYESGFVIDKFPISRPNLTFSTLTVSNMSPEDSSIYLCSVARVANTEAFFGQGTRLTVV.

The V call is TRBV5-4, the J call TRBJ2-3; 8 bases fit TRBD1. This CDR3 spans 14 amino acids. The junction had 7 bases not matched to a gene; V was cut back by 6 bases and J by 4 bases. Germline CDR1 reads SGHNT; CDR2 reads YYREEE (reference sequence). The DNA for the CDR3 is TGTGCCAGCACCCGGACAGGGACGGCAGATACGCAGTATTTT. This gives the protein CASTRTGTADTQYF. Variable domain in full (rest from reference TRBV5-4 and TRBJ2-3): ETGVTQSPTHLIKTRGQQVTLRCSSQSGHNTVSWYQQALGQGPQFIFQYYREEENGRGNFPPRFSGLQFPNYSSELNVNALELDDSALYLCASTRTGTADTQYFGPGTRLTVL.

The chain links TRBV5-6 to TRBJ2-1; the D is unclear. CDR1 is SGHDT and CDR2 is YYEEEE in the germline V gene. There are 15 residues in the CDR3. V lost 3 bases to trimming and J lost 2 bases, with 12 bases between them. The CDR3 coding sequence is TGTGCCAGCAGCTCCCCCCGGGTGACCTACAATGAGCAGTTCTTC. Residues: CASSSPRVTYNEQFF.